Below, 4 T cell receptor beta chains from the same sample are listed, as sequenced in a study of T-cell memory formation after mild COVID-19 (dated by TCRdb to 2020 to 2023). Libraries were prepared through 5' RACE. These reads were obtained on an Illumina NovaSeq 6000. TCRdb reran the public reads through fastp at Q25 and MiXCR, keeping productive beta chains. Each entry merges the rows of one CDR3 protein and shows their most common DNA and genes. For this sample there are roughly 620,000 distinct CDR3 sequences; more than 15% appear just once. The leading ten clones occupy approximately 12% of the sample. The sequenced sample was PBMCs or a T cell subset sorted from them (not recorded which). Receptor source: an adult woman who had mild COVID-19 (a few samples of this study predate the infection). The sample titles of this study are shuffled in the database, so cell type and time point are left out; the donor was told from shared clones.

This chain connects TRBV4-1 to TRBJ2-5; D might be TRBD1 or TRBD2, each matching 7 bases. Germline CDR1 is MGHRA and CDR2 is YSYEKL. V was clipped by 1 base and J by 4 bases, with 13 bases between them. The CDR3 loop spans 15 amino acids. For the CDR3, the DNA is TGCGCCAGCAGCCAAGCGGGCAGGGGGGGAGAGACCCAGTACTTC. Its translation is CASSQAGRGGETQYF.

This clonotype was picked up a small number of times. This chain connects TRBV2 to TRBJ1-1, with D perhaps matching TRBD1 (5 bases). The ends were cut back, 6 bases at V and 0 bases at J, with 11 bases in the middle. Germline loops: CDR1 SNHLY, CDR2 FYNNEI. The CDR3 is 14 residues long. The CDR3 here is CASRSTEMNTEAFF. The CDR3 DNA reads TGTGCCAGCAGATCGACAGAGATGAACACTGAAGCTTTCTTT.

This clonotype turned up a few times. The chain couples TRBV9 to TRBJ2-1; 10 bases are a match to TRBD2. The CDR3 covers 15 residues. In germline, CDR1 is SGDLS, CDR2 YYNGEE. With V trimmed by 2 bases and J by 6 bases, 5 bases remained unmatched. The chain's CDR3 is CASSVRAGGPNEQFF. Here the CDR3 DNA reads TGTGCCAGCAGCGTCCGAGCGGGAGGGCCCAATGAGCAGTTCTTC. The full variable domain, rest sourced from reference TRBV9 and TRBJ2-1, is DSGVTQTPKHLITATGQRVTLRCSPRSGDLSVYWYQQSLDQGLQFLIQYYNGEERAKGNILERFSAQQFPDLHSELNLSSLELGDSALYFCASSVRAGGPNEQFFGPGTRLTVL.

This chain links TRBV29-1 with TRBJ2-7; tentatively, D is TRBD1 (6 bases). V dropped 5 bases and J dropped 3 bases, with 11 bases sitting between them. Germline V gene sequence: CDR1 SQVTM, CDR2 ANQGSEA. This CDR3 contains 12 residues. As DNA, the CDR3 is TGCAGCGTTTTCAGGGGAAGCTACGAGCAGTACTTC. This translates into CSVFRGSYEQYF.